Shown below are 3 T cell receptor beta chains from a single sample sequenced in a study of blood T cells in healthy people across ages. A second PCR of 7 to 11 cycles used a sample-barcoded 5' primer and a J-beta primer mix. MiXCR, run by TCRdb on the 5' RACE reads, gives a single entry per CDR3 protein. The sample lists around 1.1 million distinct CDR3 sequences; 30% to 40% were seen once. Sequenced: blood. The receptors were sampled from a man aged 18-30 years in good health.

This sequence joins TRBV4-1 and TRBJ2-1; 11 bases align to TRBD1. This CDR3 contains 17 residues. Germline trimming cut 1 base from V and 7 bases from J; bases unmatched to any gene: 9. Germline V gives CDR1 MGHRA, CDR2 YSYEKL. CDR3 in amino acids: CASSQVLGTGGRNEQFF. The CDR3 DNA is TGCGCCAGCAGCCAAGTATTGGGGACAGGGGGTAGGAATGAGCAGTTCTTC.

This chain uses TRBV4-3 with TRBJ2-5; the match to TRBD1 covers 10 bases. The better agreement between TRBJ2-7 and the DNA end casts doubt on the J call. The CDR3 totals 16 residues. Germline V gene lookup returns CDR1 LGHNA and CDR2 YSLEER. Here the CDR3 reads CASSQDARQGAYEQYF. The CDR3 DNA is TGCGCCAGCAGCCAAGATGCGCGACAGGGGGCTTACGAGCAGTACTTC.

CDR3 residues: CASSPPGLAAYNEQFF. The CDR3, as DNA: TGTGCCAGCTCACCACCGGGACTAGCGGCCTACAATGAGCAGTTCTTC. The J gene is TRBJ2-1, the V gene TRBV18; 11 bases are shared with TRBD2. The germline CDR1 and CDR2 sequences are KGHSH and LQKENI. This CDR3 has 16 residues. The V gene end was trimmed by 0 bases and the J gene end by 2 bases; junction bases not matched to a gene: 0.